A single sample is the source of the 20 T cell receptor beta chains below, sequenced in a study of blood T cell repertoires in COVID-19. Profiled with immunoSEQ multiplex PCR; TCRdb holds only in-frame clones, not every one. The sample comprises around 100,000 clones, about nine tenths of which are singletons, and around 4.6% rests with the top ten. The source material was peripheral blood. These receptors originate from a man in his forties or fifties with acute or convalescent COVID-19.

This rearrangement joins TRBV3-1 (or the pseudogene TRBV3-2) to TRBJ2-1; 7 bases match TRBD1. The CDR3 has 14 amino acids. After removal of 5 bases from V and 3 bases from J, the junction contained 4 bases not matched to a gene. Germline V CDR1 and CDR2: LGHDT, YNNKEL (reference sequence). The CDR3 region is CASSTRQGYNEQFF. The CDR3 nucleotides read TGTGCCAGCAGCACCCGACAGGGCTACAATGAGCAGTTCTTC.

In nucleotides, the CDR3 is TGCGCCAGCAGCCAAGCAACACCAACCCCCTATGGCTACACCTTC. It encodes CASSQATPTPYGYTF. The chain links TRBV4-1 to TRBJ1-2; D is unclear. V was cut by 1 base and J by 4 bases, with 13 bases left in between. The CDR3 consists of 15 residues. Per the germline V gene, CDR1 is MGHRA and CDR2 is YSYEKL.

The J gene is TRBJ2-3, the V gene TRBV5-4; TRBD2 is a possible D gene (5 bases). Trimming took 4 bases from V and 6 from J, leaving 12 bases between them. Germline CDR1 is SGHNT and CDR2 is YYREEE (reference sequence). CDR3 length equals 13 residues. DNA of the CDR3: TGTGCCAGCAGCCTCCCGGGGATGGATACGCAGTATTTT. Amino acids: CASSLPGMDTQYF.

The V and J genes are TRBV9 and TRBJ1-1; the D is unclear. Germline V gene lookup returns CDR1 SGDLS and CDR2 YYNGEE. This CDR3 region has 15 residues. The germline V and J ends were trimmed by 4 bases and 6 bases, with 19 bases remaining between them. The CDR3 DNA reads TGTGCCAGCAGCACCCAGACTGGGTCCGGGTCTGAAGCTTTCTTT. Translated, it gives CASSTQTGSGSEAFF.

The chain has TRBV7-9 and TRBJ2-1; the D gene is possibly TRBD2 (6 bases). The V and J ends lost 6 bases and 9 bases respectively, with 15 bases between them. Germline CDR1 SEHNR, CDR2 FQNEAQ (reference sequence). There are 13 residues in the CDR3. CDR3: CASSPYSGSEQFF. The DNA for the CDR3 is TGTGCCAGCAGTCCCTATAGCGGAAGTGAGCAGTTCTTC.

This rearrangement joins TRBV19 to TRBJ1-5; D perhaps matches TRBD1 (6 bases). V lost 6 bases and J lost 1, with 16 bases in between. The CDR3 is 16 amino acids. The germline V gene encodes CDR1 LNHDA and CDR2 SQIVND (reference sequence). CDR3 bases: TGTGCCAGTAGGATACAGGGAGGTCGGAGCAATCAGCCCCAGCATTTT. Encoded protein: CASRIQGGRSNQPQHF.

The count of this clone is one. The gene calls are TRBV5-1 and TRBJ1-5; perhaps TRBD1 as D (5 bases). Trimming left V 4 bases short and J 0 bases short, with 14 bases between. Germline V gives CDR1 SGHRS, CDR2 YFSETQ. This CDR3 is built from 16 residues. CDR3 in DNA: TGCGCCAGCAGCCCCGTCGGGGGTGTTAGCAATCAGCCCCAGCATTTT. Protein: CASSPVGGVSNQPQHF.

Worth noting for this clone: This could be a read error, since a much larger clone is one nucleotide away. The chain uses TRBV27 and TRBJ1-2; a weak D match, TRBD1 (5 bases). The CDR3 totals 15 residues. Germline V lookup: CDR1 MNHEY, CDR2 SMNVEV (reference sequence). In DNA form, the CDR3 reads TGTACCAGCAGTTTATCAGCAGGGTTCAACTATGGCTACACCTTC. Residues: CTSSLSAGFNYGYTF.

V and J are TRBV2 and TRBJ1-1, with D hard to call. In germline, CDR1 is SNHLY, CDR2 FYNNEI. The CDR3 is 13 amino acids. The V and J ends lost 8 bases and 0 bases respectively, with 10 bases between them. This CDR3 reads CASHGLMNTEAFF. For the CDR3, the DNA is TGTGCCAGCCACGGACTCATGAACACTGAAGCTTTCTTT.

The CDR3 loop is CASRPDRPNTEAFF. The CDR3 bases are TGCGCCAGCAGACCAGACAGACCGAACACTGAAGCTTTCTTT. The gene calls are TRBV5-1 and TRBJ1-1; TRBD1 might be the D (5 bases). Per the germline V gene, CDR1 is SGHRS and CDR2 is YFSETQ. The V end lost 5 bases, the J end lost 1 base, and 12 bases lay between the germline ends. The CDR3 is 14 residues long.

This clone was seen at least ten times. This sequence joins TRBV9 and TRBJ1-2, with 10 bases identical to TRBD1. The CDR3 is 15 amino acids. Germline CDR1 and CDR2: SGDLS and YYNGEE. V trimming: 3 bases; J trimming: 3 bases; junction bases outside the gene matches: 5. CDR3 coding DNA: TGTGCCAGCAGCGCGACGGACAGGGGGGACTATGGCTACACCTTC. Translating it yields CASSATDRGDYGYTF.

This chain connects TRBV7-2 to TRBJ1-6; 11 positions agree with TRBD1. The CDR3 extends over 15 amino acids. V was pared by 3 bases and J by 8 bases, with 3 bases of the junction left unmatched. The germline CDR1 and CDR2 sequences are SGHTA and FQGNSA. The CDR3 is CASSFRTGGDSPLHF. The CDR3 DNA is TGTGCCAGCAGCTTTCGGACAGGGGGCGATTCACCCCTCCACTTT.

The DNA of the CDR3 is TGTGCTAGTGGCCAAGGACAGTCTGGAAACACCATATATTTT. Its translation is CASGQGQSGNTIYF. The chain carries TRBV12-5 and TRBJ1-3; D perhaps matches TRBD1 (6 bases). Trimming stripped 6 bases from V and 1 base from J, with 10 bases between. The CDR3 has 14 amino acids. CDR1 and CDR2 (germline): LGHNT, FRNRAP.

This chain uses TRBV7-2 with TRBJ2-5; 10 nucleotides agree with TRBD2. The CDR3 is 15 amino acids. Germline lookup yields CDR1 SGHTA and CDR2 FQGNSA. With V trimmed by 4 bases and J by 5 bases, 7 bases remained unmatched. The CDR3 coding sequence is TGTGCCAGCAGCTCACACGGGACTAGCGTCGAGACCCAGTACTTC. It codes for CASSSHGTSVETQYF.

The CDR3 nucleotides are TGTGCCAGCAGCCGTTGGACAGGGTTTGACACTGAAGCTTTCTTT. Translated: CASSRWTGFDTEAFF. The rearrangement joins TRBV3-1 (or the pseudogene TRBV3-2) to TRBJ1-1; 8 nucleotides match TRBD1. J lost 3 bases, V lost 4 bases, and 7 bases had no gene match. This CDR3 is 15 amino acids long. Germline lookup yields CDR1 LGHDT and CDR2 YNNKEL (reference sequence).

CDR3 sequence: CASSDSGPDRNTLHVYGYTF. The CDR3 DNA reads TGTGCCAGCAGTGACTCGGGCCCGGACAGGAATACCCTTCATGTCTATGGCTACACCTTC. The chain has TRBV6-4 and TRBJ1-2; the match to TRBD1 covers 7 bases. Losses at the gene ends were 0 bases for V and 4 bases for J; bases not matched to a gene: 20. The CDR3 extends over 20 amino acids. The germline V gene has CDR1 MRHNA and CDR2 SNTAGT.

The genes are TRBV30 and TRBJ1-2; the D gene is possibly TRBD1 (6 bases). V was cut by 4 bases and J by 4 bases, with 16 bases left in between. This CDR3 has 14 amino acids. Germline V CDR1 and CDR2: GTSNPN, SVGIG (reference sequence). The CDR3 here is CAWNFGQLAYGYTF. The CDR3 bases are TGTGCCTGGAACTTCGGACAGCTAGCCTATGGCTACACCTTC. Full variable domain (missing parts from reference TRBV30 and TRBJ1-2): SQTIHQWPATLVQPVGSPLSLECTVEGTSNPNLYWYRQAAGRGLQLLFYSVGIGQISSEVPQNLSASRPQDRQFILSSKKLLLSDSGFYLCAWNFGQLAYGYTFGSGTRLTVV.

The genes are TRBV15 and TRBJ2-6; 9 bases are a match to TRBD2. This CDR3 comprises 19 residues. V was clipped by 1 base and J by 0 bases; unmatched bases: 7. Germline V gene lookup returns CDR1 LNHNV and CDR2 YYDKDF (reference sequence). This CDR3 is CATSRVSGSRRSGANVLTF. The CDR3 nucleotides read TGTGCCACCAGCAGAGTTAGCGGGAGCAGGCGCTCTGGGGCCAACGTCCTGACTTTC. The full variable domain, completed using reference TRBV15 and TRBJ2-6, is DAMVIQNPRYQVTQFGKPVTLSCSQTLNHNVMYWYQQKSSQAPKLLFHYYDKDFNNEADTPDNFQSRRPNTSFCFLDIRSPGLGDTAMYLCATSRVSGSRRSGANVLTFGAGSRLTVL.

The J gene is TRBJ2-1, the V gene TRBV19; 9 bases are shared with TRBD1. The CDR3 is made up of 17 amino acids. Per germline, CDR1 LNHDA and CDR2 SQIVND (reference sequence). V was pared by 3 bases and J by 5 bases, with 11 bases of the junction left unmatched. The chain's CDR3 is CASSIDRGGRGHNEQFF. DNA of the CDR3: TGTGCCAGTAGTATTGACAGGGGGGGACGAGGGCACAATGAGCAGTTCTTC.

The V gene is TRBV28, the J gene TRBJ1-1, with 11 bases fitting TRBD1. The V gene's germline CDR1 is MDHEN and CDR2 SYDVKM. V lost 5 bases to trimming and J lost 11 bases; unmatched junction nucleotides: 16. There are 16 residues in the CDR3. This chain's CDR3 is CASSPDRPGTGGKAFF. The CDR3 DNA reads TGTGCCAGCAGTCCCGATAGACCCGGGACAGGGGGTAAGGCTTTCTTT.